The entry below describes one T cell receptor (beta chain). Which antigen it targets is not known. The sample holds no much larger clone one base away, and base qualities are not on file. TCRbeta CDR3 regions were amplified from genomic DNA by means of the immunoSEQ Assay, a bias-controlled multiplex PCR. The authors processed their data as follows. The number of nucleated cells in each sample was estimated by amplification of reference gene primers within the assay. To quantify the absolute abundance of each unique TCRbeta CDR3 rearrangement, sequence reads were collapsed and filtered. For each sample, productive Simpson clonality was calculated as the square root of Simpson's diversity index across productive rearrangements. TCRdb took this table from immuneACCESS and kept in-frame rearrangements with V and J called. Such tables lack part of the clones; where checked against another copy, unresolved V genes explain under half of the gap, and the rest is unexplained. D and trimming were read from the DNA, whereas the V and J calls and clone size are those reported in that table. The table for this sample lists 130,000 or so clones; over 80% of them were counted only once. The top ten clonotypes cover around 1.4% of the sample.

The data stem from a study of blood T cell repertoires in COVID-19 (dated by TCRdb to about 2020). Regarding the research as a whole: Collaborator samples came from the United States, Italy and Spain and covered acute and convalescent phases of COVID-19. The material from the prospective study consisted of cDNA or gDNA derived from T cells, B-cell-depleted T cells, or PBMCs. Subjects who had been exposed to COVID-19, were actively infected with it, or had recovered from it provided the deeply sampled blood TCRbeta repertoires that made up the dataset. The repertoires were released in a freely available public database meant as a resource for research on the immune response to SARS-CoV-2. Samples came from the ongoing ImmuneRACE study (first 160 participants) plus 1,254 subjects from 6 global collaborators. Sample metadata almost always included a de-identified subject ID, COVID-19 status, age in years and sex. HLA class I and class II types, where available, came from metadata supplied by the sample provider rather than from assay-based typing. Overall study outcomes, separate from this receptor: How much clinical and demographic metadata was included differed by source and by participant, and the metadata was provided uncurated.

There are 14 amino acids in the CDR3, from cysteine to phenylalanine inclusive. The only DNA kept is the CDR3, 42 bases in frame from the first base. CDR1 and CDR2 are drawn from the germline V gene (reference sequence): MNHEY, SMNVEV. V lost 3 bases and J lost 8 bases, and the count of bases not matched to a germline gene is 4. The collaborating institutions used their own protocols to collect whole blood in K2EDTA tubes. For TCRbeta analysis, collaborators shipped samples in one of three forms: frozen whole blood, isolated PBMCs, or DNA extracted from either of those sample types. The rearranged chain carries TRBV27 and TRBJ1-4; 9 junctional bases match TRBD1. This clonotype was obtained from a human donor in a cohort sampled during active COVID-19. The sample consisted of peripheral blood. The CDR3 in this case is CASSLGQGREKLFF. The nucleotide sequence is given as TGTGCCAGCAGTTTGGGACAGGGAAGAGAAAAACTGTTTTTT.